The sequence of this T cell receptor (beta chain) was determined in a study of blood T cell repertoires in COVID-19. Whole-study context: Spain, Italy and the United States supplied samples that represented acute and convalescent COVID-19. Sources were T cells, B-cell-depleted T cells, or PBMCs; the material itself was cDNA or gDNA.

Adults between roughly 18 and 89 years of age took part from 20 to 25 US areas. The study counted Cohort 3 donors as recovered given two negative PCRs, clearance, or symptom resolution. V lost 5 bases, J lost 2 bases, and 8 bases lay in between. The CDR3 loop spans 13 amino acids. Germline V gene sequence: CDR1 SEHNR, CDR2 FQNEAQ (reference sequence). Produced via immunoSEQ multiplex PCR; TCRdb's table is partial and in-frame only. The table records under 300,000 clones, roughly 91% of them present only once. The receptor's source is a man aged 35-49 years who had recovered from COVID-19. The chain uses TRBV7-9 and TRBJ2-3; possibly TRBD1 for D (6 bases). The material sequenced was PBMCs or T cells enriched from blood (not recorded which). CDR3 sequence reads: CASSQGPTDTQYF. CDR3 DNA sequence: TGTGCCAGCAGCCAGGGGCCCACAGATACGCAGTATTTT.